This T cell receptor (beta chain) is drawn from a study of T cells after yellow fever vaccination. General observations from the study: Most clones from primary vaccination resurfaced after the booster (nearly 97% CD4, approximately 87% CD8).

A universal primer site and UMIs were added as TCR cDNA was made by 5'RACE template switching. TCRdb ran MiXCR on the 5' RACE reads and lists one entry per CDR3 protein. Among 300,000 or so distinct CDR3 sequences listed, roughly 13% were seen once. Germline loops: CDR1 SQVTM, CDR2 ANQGSEA. This CDR3 is 15 amino acids long. V shed 5 bases, J shed 4 bases, and the junction held 10 bases outside the gene matches. A few counts support this clonotype. Antigen: not known. V usage is TRBV29-1 and J usage is TRBJ2-3; TRBD2 matches 9 bases. This material consisted of CD4+ T cells sorted from PBMCs, taken 45 days after the yellow fever booster vaccination. The receptor's source is a young man who received the YFV17D yellow fever vaccine. Here the CDR3 DNA reads TGCAGCGTTCGGACCGGGACTAGCTCCGCAGATACGCAGTATTTT. Translated: CSVRTGTSSADTQYF.